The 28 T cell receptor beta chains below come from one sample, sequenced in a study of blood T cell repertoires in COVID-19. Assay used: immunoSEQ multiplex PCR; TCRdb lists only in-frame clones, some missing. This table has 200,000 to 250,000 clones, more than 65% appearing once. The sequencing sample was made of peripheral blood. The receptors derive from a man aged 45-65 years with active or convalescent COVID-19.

In DNA form, the CDR3 reads TGTGCCAGCAGTCTAGCTAGCGGGAGAAGAGATACGCAGTATTTT. Translating gives CASSLASGRRDTQYF. The J gene is TRBJ2-3, the V gene TRBV2, with TRBD2 matching over 10 bases. Germline V gene sequence: CDR1 SNHLY, CDR2 FYNNEI. J was trimmed by 5 bases and V by 5 bases; bases with no gene match: 7. CDR3 size: 15 residues.

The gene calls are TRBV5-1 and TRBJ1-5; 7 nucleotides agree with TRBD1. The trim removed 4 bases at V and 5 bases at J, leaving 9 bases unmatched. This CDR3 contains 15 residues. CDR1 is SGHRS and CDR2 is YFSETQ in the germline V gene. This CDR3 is CASSPRDRNYQPQHF. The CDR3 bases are TGCGCCAGCAGCCCCCGGGACAGAAATTATCAGCCCCAGCATTTT.

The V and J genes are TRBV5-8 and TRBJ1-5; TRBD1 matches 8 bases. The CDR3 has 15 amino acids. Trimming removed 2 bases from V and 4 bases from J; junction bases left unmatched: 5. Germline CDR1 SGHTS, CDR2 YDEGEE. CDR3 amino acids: CASSFGQGWNQPQHF. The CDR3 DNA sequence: TGTGCCAGCAGCTTTGGACAGGGTTGGAATCAGCCCCAGCATTTT.

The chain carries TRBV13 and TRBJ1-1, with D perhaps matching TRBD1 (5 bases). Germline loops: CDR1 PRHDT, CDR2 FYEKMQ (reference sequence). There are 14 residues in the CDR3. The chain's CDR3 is CASLRTYQNTEAFF. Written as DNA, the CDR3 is TGTGCAAGCTTAAGGACATACCAGAACACTGAAGCTTTCTTT. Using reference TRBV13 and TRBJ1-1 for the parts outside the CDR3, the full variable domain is AAGVIQSPRHLIKEKRETATLKCYPIPRHDTVYWYQQGPGQDPQFLISFYEKMQSDKGSIPDRFSAQQFSDYHSELNMSSLELGDSALYFCASLRTYQNTEAFFGQGTRLTVV.

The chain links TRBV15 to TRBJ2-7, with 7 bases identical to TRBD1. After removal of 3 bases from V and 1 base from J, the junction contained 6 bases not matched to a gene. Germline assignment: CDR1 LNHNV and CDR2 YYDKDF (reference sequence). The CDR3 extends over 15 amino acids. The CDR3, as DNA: TGTGCCACCAGCAGCCGGGACAGTTTATCCTACGAGCAGTACTTC. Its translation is CATSSRDSLSYEQYF.

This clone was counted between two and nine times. In DNA form, the CDR3 reads TGTGCCAGCAGCCAAGATTCCGCGGGATACACTGAAGCTTTCTTT. Its protein product is CASSQDSAGYTEAFF. The rearrangement links TRBV4-2 to TRBJ1-1; D ambiguous. This CDR3 spans 15 amino acids. Trimming pared 0 bases from V and 3 bases from J, leaving 11 bases between. Germline CDR1 reads LGHNA; CDR2 reads YNFKEQ.

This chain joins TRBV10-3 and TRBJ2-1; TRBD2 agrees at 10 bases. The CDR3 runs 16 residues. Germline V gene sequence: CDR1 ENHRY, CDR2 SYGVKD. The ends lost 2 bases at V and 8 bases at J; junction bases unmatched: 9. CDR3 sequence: CAISEPSGGIGDEQFF. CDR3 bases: TGTGCCATCAGTGAGCCTAGCGGGGGAATTGGCGATGAGCAGTTCTTC.

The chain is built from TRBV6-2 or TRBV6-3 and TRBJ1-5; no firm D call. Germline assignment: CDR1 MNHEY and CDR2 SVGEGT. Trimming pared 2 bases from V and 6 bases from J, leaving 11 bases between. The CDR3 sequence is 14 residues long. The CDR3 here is CASSYPRAGQPQHF. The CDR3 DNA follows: TGTGCCAGCAGTTACCCCCGAGCGGGTCAGCCCCAGCATTTT.

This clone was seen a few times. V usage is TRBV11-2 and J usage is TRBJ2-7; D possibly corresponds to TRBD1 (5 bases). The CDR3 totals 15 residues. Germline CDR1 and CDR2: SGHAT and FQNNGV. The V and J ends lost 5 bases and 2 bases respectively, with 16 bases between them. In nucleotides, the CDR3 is TGTGCCAGCAGCCTTGGTGCGACCAGGGCCTACGAGCAGTACGTC. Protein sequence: CASSLGATRAYEQYV.

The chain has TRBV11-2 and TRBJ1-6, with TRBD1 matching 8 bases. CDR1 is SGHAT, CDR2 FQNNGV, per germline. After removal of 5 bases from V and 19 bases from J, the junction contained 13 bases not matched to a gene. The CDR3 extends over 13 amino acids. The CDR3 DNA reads TGTGCCAGCAGCCAAATCCCCGGGACAGGCCAGCACTTT. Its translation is CASSQIPGTGQHF. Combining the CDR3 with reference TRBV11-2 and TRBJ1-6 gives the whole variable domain EAGVAQSPRYKIIEKRQSVAFWCNPISGHATLYWYQQILGQGPKLLIQFQNNGVVDDSQLPKDRFSAERLKGVDSTLKIQPAKLEDSAVYLCASSQIPGTGQHFGNGTRLTVT.

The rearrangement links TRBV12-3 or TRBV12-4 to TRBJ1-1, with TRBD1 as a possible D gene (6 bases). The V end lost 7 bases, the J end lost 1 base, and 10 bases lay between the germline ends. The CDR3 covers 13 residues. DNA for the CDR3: TGTGCCAGCACCCCCAGGGGGAACACTGAAGCTTTCTTT. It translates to CASTPRGNTEAFF.

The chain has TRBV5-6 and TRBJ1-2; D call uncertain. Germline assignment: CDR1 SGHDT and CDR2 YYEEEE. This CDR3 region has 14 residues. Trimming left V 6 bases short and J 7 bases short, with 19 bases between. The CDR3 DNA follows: TGTGCCAGCACCCGGACCCCGAGGGCATCTGGCTACACCTTC. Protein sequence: CASTRTPRASGYTF.

CDR3 in amino acids: CASGRFSTNEKLFF. The DNA of the CDR3 is TGTGCCAGTGGCAGATTTTCCACTAATGAAAAACTGTTTTTT. The chain links TRBV19 to TRBJ1-4; D uncertain. The CDR3 spans 14 residues. Germline CDR1 LNHDA, CDR2 SQIVND (reference sequence). The V end was cut by 8 bases, the J end by 2 bases, with 12 bases between.

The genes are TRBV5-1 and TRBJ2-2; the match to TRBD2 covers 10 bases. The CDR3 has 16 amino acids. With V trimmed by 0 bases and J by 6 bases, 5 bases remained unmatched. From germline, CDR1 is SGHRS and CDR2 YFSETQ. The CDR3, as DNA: TGCGCCAGCAGCTTGGTGCTAGCGGGAGATTCCGGGGAGCTGTTTTTT. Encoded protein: CASSLVLAGDSGELFF. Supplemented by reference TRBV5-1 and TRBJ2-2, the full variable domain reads KAGVTQTPRYLIKTRGQQVTLSCSPISGHRSVSWYQQTPGQGLQFLFEYFSETQRNKGNFPGRFSGRQFSNSRSEMNVSTLELGDSALYLCASSLVLAGDSGELFFGEGSRLTVL.

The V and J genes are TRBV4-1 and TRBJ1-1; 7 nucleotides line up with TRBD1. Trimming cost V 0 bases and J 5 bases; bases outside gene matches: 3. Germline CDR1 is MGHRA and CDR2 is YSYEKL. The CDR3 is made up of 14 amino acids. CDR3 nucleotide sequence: TGCGCCAGCAGCCAAGACAGGGGGAGGACTGAAGCTTTCTTT. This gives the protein CASSQDRGRTEAFF.

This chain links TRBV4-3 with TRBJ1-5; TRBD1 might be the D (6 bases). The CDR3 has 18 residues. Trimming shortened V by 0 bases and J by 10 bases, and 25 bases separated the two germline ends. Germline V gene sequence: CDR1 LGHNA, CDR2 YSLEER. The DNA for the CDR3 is TGCGCCAGCAGCCAAGAAATAGCACAGGGCCCTCCGTTTGATCCCCAGCATTTT. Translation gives CASSQEIAQGPPFDPQHF.

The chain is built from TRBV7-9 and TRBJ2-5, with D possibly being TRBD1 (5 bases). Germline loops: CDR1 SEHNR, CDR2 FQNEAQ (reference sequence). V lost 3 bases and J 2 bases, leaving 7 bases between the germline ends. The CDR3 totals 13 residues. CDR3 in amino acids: CASSFQGQETQYF. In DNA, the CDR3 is TGTGCCAGCAGCTTCCAGGGACAAGAGACCCAGTACTTC.

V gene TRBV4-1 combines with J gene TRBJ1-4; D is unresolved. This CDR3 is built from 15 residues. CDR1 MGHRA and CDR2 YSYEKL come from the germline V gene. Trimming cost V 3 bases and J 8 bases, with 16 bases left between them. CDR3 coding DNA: TGCGCCAGCAGCCAGCCCCCGAGGTTTAAGGAAAAACTGTTTTTT. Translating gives CASSQPPRFKEKLFF.

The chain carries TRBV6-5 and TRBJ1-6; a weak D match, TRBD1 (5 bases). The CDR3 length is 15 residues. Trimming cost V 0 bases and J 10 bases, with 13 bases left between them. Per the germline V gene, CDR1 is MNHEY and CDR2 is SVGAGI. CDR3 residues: CASSYSAGIGSPLHF. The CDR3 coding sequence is TGTGCCAGCAGTTACTCTGCAGGGATCGGGTCACCCCTCCACTTT.

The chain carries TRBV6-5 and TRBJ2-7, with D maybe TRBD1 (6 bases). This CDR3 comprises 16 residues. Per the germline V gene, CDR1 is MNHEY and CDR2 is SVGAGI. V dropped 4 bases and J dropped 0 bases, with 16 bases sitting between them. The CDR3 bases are TGTGCCAGCAGTTCACCTCCTGACAGGAGCTCCTACGAGCAGTACGTC. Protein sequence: CASSSPPDRSSYEQYV.

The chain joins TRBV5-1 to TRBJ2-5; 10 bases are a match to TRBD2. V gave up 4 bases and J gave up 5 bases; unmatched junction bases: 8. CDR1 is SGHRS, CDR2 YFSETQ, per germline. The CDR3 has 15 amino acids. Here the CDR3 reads CASSTLAGNGETQYF. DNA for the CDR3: TGCGCCAGCAGCACACTAGCGGGAAATGGGGAGACCCAGTACTTC.

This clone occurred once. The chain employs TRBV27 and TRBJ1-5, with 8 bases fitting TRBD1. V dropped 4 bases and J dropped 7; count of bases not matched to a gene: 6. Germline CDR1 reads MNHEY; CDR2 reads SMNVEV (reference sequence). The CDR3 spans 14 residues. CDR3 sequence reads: CASSSGQGGQPQHF. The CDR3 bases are TGTGCCAGCAGTTCCGGACAGGGCGGACAGCCCCAGCATTTT.

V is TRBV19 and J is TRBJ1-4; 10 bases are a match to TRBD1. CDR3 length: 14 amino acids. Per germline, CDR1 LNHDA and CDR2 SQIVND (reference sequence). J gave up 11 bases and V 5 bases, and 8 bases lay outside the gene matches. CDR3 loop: CASSVPGTGAKLFF. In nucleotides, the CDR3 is TGTGCCAGTAGTGTCCCCGGGACAGGGGCGAAACTGTTTTTT.

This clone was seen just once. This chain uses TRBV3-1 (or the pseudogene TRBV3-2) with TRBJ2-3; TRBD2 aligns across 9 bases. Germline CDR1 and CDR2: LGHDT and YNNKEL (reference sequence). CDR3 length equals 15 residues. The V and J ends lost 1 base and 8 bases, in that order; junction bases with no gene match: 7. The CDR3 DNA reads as TGTGCCAGCAGCCAAGGGGGCGGGAGGGCCTCTACGCAGTATTTT. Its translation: CASSQGGGRASTQYF.

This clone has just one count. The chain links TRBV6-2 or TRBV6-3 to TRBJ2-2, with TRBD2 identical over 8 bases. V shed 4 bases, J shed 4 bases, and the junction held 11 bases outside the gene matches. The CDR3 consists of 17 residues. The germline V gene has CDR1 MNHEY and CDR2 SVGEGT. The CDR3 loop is CASSFPGSGGGTGELFF. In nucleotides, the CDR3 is TGTGCCAGCAGTTTCCCCGGTTCGGGGGGGGGCACCGGGGAGCTGTTTTTT.

The CDR3 DNA reads TGTGCCAGCAGTAGGGACAGTAATCAGCCCCAGCATTTT. Translation gives CASSRDSNQPQHF. The chain uses TRBV28 and TRBJ1-5, with 7 bases matching TRBD1. The V gene's germline CDR1 is MDHEN and CDR2 SYDVKM. The V gene end was trimmed by 5 bases and the J gene end by 4 bases; junction bases not matched to a gene: 2. This CDR3 is built from 13 residues.

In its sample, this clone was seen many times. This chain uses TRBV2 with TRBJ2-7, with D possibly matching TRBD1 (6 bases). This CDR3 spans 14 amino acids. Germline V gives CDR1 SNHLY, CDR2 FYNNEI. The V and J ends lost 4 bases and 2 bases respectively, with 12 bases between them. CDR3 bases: TGTGCCAGCAGTGCCCCGGGACATACCTACGAGCAGTACTTC. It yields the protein CASSAPGHTYEQYF.

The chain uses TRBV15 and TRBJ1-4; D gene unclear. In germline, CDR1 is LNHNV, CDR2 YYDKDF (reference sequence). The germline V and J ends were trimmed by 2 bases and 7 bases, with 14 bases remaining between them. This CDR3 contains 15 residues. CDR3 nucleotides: TGTGCCACCAGCAGAATCCGGAGGAGGGCTGAAAAACTGTTTTTT. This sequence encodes CATSRIRRRAEKLFF. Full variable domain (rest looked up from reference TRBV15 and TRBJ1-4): DAMVIQNPRYQVTQFGKPVTLSCSQTLNHNVMYWYQQKSSQAPKLLFHYYDKDFNNEADTPDNFQSRRPNTSFCFLDIRSPGLGDTAMYLCATSRIRRRAEKLFFGSGTQLSVL.